This T cell receptor beta chain is from a study of shared clonotypes between healthy human individuals. The data were produced by immunoSEQ multiplex PCR, yet TCRdb's version contains in-frame clones alone and is incomplete. The sample has fewer than 1 million clones; approximately 96% are singletons. After removal of 4 bases from V and 6 bases from J, the junction contained 9 bases not matched to a gene. This CDR3 comprises 15 residues. Germline lookup yields CDR1 MDHEN and CDR2 SYDVKM. Selected positively for CCR7 and CD45RO-negative, naive CD8 cells excluded terminally differentiated effector memory CD45RA+ cells.

The TCR originated in a young man in good health. The sequenced sample was naive CD8+ T cells sorted from blood. This chain joins TRBV28 and TRBJ2-1, with 7 bases that match TRBD2. CDR3 DNA sequence: TGTGCCAGCAGTTCGGAGTGGGAGGGCCGCAATGAGCAGTTCTTC. It yields the protein CASSSEWEGRNEQFF.